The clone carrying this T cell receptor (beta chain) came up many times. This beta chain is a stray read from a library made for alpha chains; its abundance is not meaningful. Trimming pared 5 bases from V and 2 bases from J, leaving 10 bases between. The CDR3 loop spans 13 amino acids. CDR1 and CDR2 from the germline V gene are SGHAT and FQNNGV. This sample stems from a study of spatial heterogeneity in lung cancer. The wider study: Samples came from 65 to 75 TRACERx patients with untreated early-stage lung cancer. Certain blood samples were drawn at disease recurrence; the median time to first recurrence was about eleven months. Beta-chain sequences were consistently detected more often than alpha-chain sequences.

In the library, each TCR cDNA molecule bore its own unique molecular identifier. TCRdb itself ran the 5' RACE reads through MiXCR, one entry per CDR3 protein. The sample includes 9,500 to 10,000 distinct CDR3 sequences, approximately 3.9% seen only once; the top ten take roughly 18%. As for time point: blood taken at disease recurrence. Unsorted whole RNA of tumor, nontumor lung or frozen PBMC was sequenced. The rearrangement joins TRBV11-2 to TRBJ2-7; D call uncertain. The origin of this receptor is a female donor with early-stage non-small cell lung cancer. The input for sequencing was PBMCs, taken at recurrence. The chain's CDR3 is CASSNIPAYEQYF. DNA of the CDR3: TGTGCCAGCAGCAACATCCCCGCCTACGAGCAGTACTTC.